This T cell receptor beta chain was sequenced during a study of post-analysis software for immune sequencing data. Study-wide background: Relapsing-remitting, secondary progressive and progressive-relapsing forms of multiple sclerosis all featured among disease courses. General study points: Strong co-clustering by F measure was evident for samples that had been prepared in the same batch. When patients were compared with controls, 4 or 5 TRBV segments were more frequent, TRBV5-6, TRBV5-1 and TRBV20-1 among them. Controls' normalized Chao1 diversity significantly exceeded that of multiple sclerosis patients.

This CDR3 is built from 18 residues. CDR1 is MRHNA, CDR2 SNTAGT, per germline. The ends were cut back, 6 bases at V and 0 bases at J, with 21 bases in the middle. Presence of unique molecular identifiers characterized the TCR beta cDNA libraries. TCRdb called the PCR reads again in MiXCR, with one record for every CDR3 protein. The sample carries about 820,000 distinct CDR3 sequences, roughly 50% recorded once. In regard to this clonotype: Its antigen remains unidentified.

The chain has TRBV6-4 and TRBJ2-1; no clear D gene. Sequenced material: blood. The clonotype comes from a girl under 18 with multiple sclerosis. CDR3 coding DNA: TGTGCCAGCAGGGAGAGTTGGGCGGCACATGGCTCCTACAATGAGCAGTTCTTC. Translated, it gives CASRESWAAHGSYNEQFF.